Shown below are 3 T cell receptor beta chains from a single sample sequenced in a study of T cells in Graves' hyperthyroidism and ophthalmopathy. Amplification of TCR beta CDR3 regions was performed using RNA transcripts as template. TCR CDR3 regions were first amplified by RT-PCR with HTBI primers. Each CDR3 protein is one row after TCRdb ran MiXCR on the multiplex PCR reads. The data show nearly 250,000 distinct CDR3 sequences, about a sixth seen once. The sample comprised blood. Every receptor here comes from a woman younger than 35 with Graves' ophthalmopathy.

This clonotype was seen many times. This sequence joins TRBV19 and TRBJ2-1, with 8 bases that match TRBD2. V lost 5 bases and J lost 3; bases outside the gene matches: 15. The CDR3 has 18 amino acids. The germline CDR1 and CDR2 sequences are LNHDA and SQIVND (reference sequence). The DNA of the CDR3 is TGTGCCAGTAGTCCAGGGCCGGGAGGGCCTCAGGGCTACAATGAGCAGTTCTTC. This sequence encodes CASSPGPGGPQGYNEQFF.

This clonotype has a count of ten or more. This chain uses TRBV28 with TRBJ1-2, with a tentative D call TRBD1 (5 bases). The CDR3 has 13 residues. Germline lookup yields CDR1 MDHEN and CDR2 SYDVKM. Trimming took off 2 bases at V and 4 bases at J, with 8 bases between the two ends. In nucleotides, the CDR3 is TGTGCCAGCAGTTTAGGGGCAGGCTATGGCTACACCTTC. The encoded protein is CASSLGAGYGYTF.

This clonotype was observed many times. The CDR3: CASSLRRGRGETQYF. The CDR3, as DNA: TGTGCCAGCAGTTTAAGGAGGGGGCGGGGGGAGACCCAGTACTTC. The chain is built from TRBV28 and TRBJ2-5; either TRBD1 or TRBD2 may supply D (7 bases each). Trimming left V 2 bases short and J 5 bases short, with 15 bases between. Germline values: CDR1 MDHEN, CDR2 SYDVKM. The length of the CDR3 is 15 residues. The whole variable domain, remainder taken from reference TRBV28 and TRBJ2-5, is DVKVTQSSRYLVKRTGEKVFLECVQDMDHENMFWYRQDPGLGLRLIYFSYDVKMKEKGDIPEGYSVSREKKERFSLILESASTNQTSMYLCASSLRRGRGETQYFGPGTRLLVL.